Presented here are 29 T cell receptor beta chains from one specimen sequenced in a study of post-analysis software for immune sequencing data. Study-level points and caveats: There were several TRBV segments more frequent in patients than controls, and TRBV5-6, TRBV5-1 and TRBV20-1 were among them.

Libraries were made from TCR beta cDNA, and they carried unique molecular identifiers. Using its own MiXCR run on the PCR reads, TCRdb lists one record per CDR3 protein. The data contain a few hundred thousand distinct CDR3 sequences, about 38% of them singletons. Their antigens are not known. The material sequenced was blood. The source of these receptors is a girl aged 10-17 years with multiple sclerosis.

To note about this clonotype: Being one base from a much bigger clone, this may be a read error. This rearrangement joins TRBV29-1 to TRBJ1-1; the D is unclear. Looked up from germline, CDR1 is SQVTM and CDR2 is ANQGSEA. The CDR3 loop spans 12 amino acids. For the CDR3, the DNA is TGCAGCGTTGGAGAGAGAAGGACTGAAGATTTCTTT. Encoded protein: CSVGERRTEDFF.

The table lists this clonotype with a few counts. A much larger clone differs from this one at a single base, so this may be a read error. V gene TRBV7-2 combines with J gene TRBJ2-7, with 8 nucleotides matching TRBD2. Trimming took 1 base from V and 7 from J; bases not matched to a gene: 15. Germline values: CDR1 SGHTA, CDR2 FQGNSA. The CDR3 extends over 17 amino acids. The CDR3 bases are TGTGCCAGCAGCTTAGGGGCTAGCGGGCACATTAGGAATGAGCAGTACTTC. Translating gives CASSLGASGHIRNEQYF.

Ten or more counts support this clonotype. The V and J genes are TRBV20-1 and TRBJ1-5; TRBD1 might be the D (6 bases). Trimming took off 0 bases at V and 5 bases at J, with 11 bases between the two ends. The germline V gene has CDR1 DFQATT and CDR2 SNEGSKA (reference sequence). The CDR3 consists of 14 residues. The CDR3 protein is CSARERDNYQPQHF. The DNA for the CDR3 is TGCAGTGCTAGAGAACGGGACAACTATCAGCCCCAGCATTTT.

This clonotype appeared once. The J gene is TRBJ2-2, the V gene TRBV9; no reliable D call. Germline-derived CDR1 and CDR2 are SGDLS and YYNGEE. This CDR3 region has 15 residues. Trimming cost V 0 bases and J 4 bases, with 10 bases left between them. The CDR3 DNA follows: TGTGCCAGCAGCGTAGTGGGGTGGCCCACCGGGGAGCTGTTTTTT. Amino acid sequence: CASSVVGWPTGELFF.

The chain recombines TRBV7-3 with TRBJ1-2, with D perhaps TRBD1 (5 bases). CDR1 and CDR2 from the germline V gene are SGHTA and FQGTGA. The CDR3 has 15 amino acids. V was cut by 4 bases and J by 2 bases, with 14 bases left in between. CDR3 bases: TGTGCCAGCAGCTCTACCCCCAGGACAAACTATGGCTACACCTTC. Its translation is CASSSTPRTNYGYTF.

With respect to this clonotype: This may be a read error: a much more frequent sequence differs by one nucleotide. CDR3: CASSLAPAGGGGEQYF. Here the CDR3 DNA reads TGCGCCAGCAGCTTGGCCCCGGCGGGAGGTGGAGGTGAGCAGTACTTC. V is TRBV5-1 and J is TRBJ2-7; 8 bases are a match to TRBD2. The CDR3 has 16 amino acids. From germline, CDR1 is SGHRS and CDR2 YFSETQ. V lost 0 bases to trimming and J lost 7 bases; unmatched junction nucleotides: 12.

This clonotype is a singleton in its sample. The junction departs from the called germline gene at one end, perhaps through a read error. The chain recombines TRBV3-1 with TRBJ2-7; 9 nucleotides align to TRBD2. The J call may be wrong; the DNA end is better matched by TRBJ2-5. This CDR3 is 14 amino acids long. Looked up from germline, CDR1 is LGHDT and CDR2 is YNNKEL (reference sequence). CDR3 loop: CAGSRPSGAETQYF. Written as DNA, the CDR3 is TGTGCCGGCAGCCGACCTAGCGGGGCAGAGACCCAGTACTTC.

Of note for this clonotype: The junction shows a germline mismatch at one end, possibly a read error. The rearrangement uses TRBV18 and TRBJ2-1; 11 bases are shared with TRBD1. CDR1 is KGHSH, CDR2 LQKENI, per germline. CDR3 length: 17 residues. CDR3 sequence (DNA): TGTGCCGGCTCACCTGGACAGGGGGCTTCTTCATACAATGAGCAGTTCTTC. Translated, it gives CAGSPGQGASSYNEQFF.

V is TRBV28 and J is TRBJ1-2, with D hard to call. Trimming shortened V by 2 bases and J by 8 bases, and 18 bases separated the two germline ends. The V gene's germline CDR1 is MDHEN and CDR2 SYDVKM. CDR3 length: 15 residues. The CDR3 region has the DNA TGTGCCAGCAGTTTACCAGAAGTAGGCGGGATCGGCTACACCTTC. Protein sequence: CASSLPEVGGIGYTF.

This clonotype was picked up many times. V is TRBV7-6 and J is TRBJ1-5; tentative D call: TRBD1 (5 bases). The CDR3 totals 13 residues. Trimming shortened V by 5 bases and J by 5 bases, and 10 bases separated the two germline ends. In germline, CDR1 is SGHVS, CDR2 FNYEAQ. CDR3 sequence (DNA): TGTGCCAGCAGCCAACAGGCCCATCAGCCCCAGCATTTT. Amino acids: CASSQQAHQPQHF.

The chain carries TRBV7-9 and TRBJ2-7; D tentatively fits TRBD1 or TRBD2 (5 bases each). The CDR3 length is 15 residues. Germline V gene data show CDR1 as SEHNR and CDR2 as FQNEAQ (reference sequence). V lost 5 bases and J lost 2, with 16 bases in between. The CDR3 reads CASSPPVGGTYEQYF. For the CDR3, the DNA is TGTGCCAGCAGCCCCCCAGTTGGGGGAACCTACGAGCAGTACTTC.

This clonotype showed up many times. This sequence joins TRBV7-7 and TRBJ2-1, with D unresolved. Trimming removed 5 bases at V and 0 bases at J, with 11 bases between. Germline CDR1 reads SSHAT; CDR2 reads FNYEAQ (reference sequence). There are 15 residues in the CDR3. The CDR3 loop reads CASSIAFGSYNEQFF. The CDR3, as DNA: TGTGCCAGCAGCATTGCGTTCGGCTCCTACAATGAGCAGTTCTTC. Full variable domain (remainder filled in from reference TRBV7-7 and TRBJ2-1): GAGVSQSPRYKVTKRGQDVTLRCDPISSHATLYWYQQALGQGPEFLTYFNYEAQPDKSGLPSDRFSAERPEGSISTLTIQRTEQRDSAMYRCASSIAFGSYNEQFFGPGTRLTVL.

CDR3 nucleotide sequence: TGTGCCAGCAGTTTAGCGCCTTCGTCCCGTGCGTTCTCCTACAATGAGCAGTTCTTC. Its protein product is CASSLAPSSRAFSYNEQFF. The J gene is TRBJ2-1, the V gene TRBV12-3 or TRBV12-4, with D uncertain. V dropped 0 bases and J dropped 0 bases, with 18 bases sitting between them. The CDR3 is 19 amino acids.

About this clonotype: A read error may be the cause here, since a much bigger clone is one base away. The chain joins TRBV14 to TRBJ1-2; TRBD1 might be the D (5 bases). Germline CDR1 SGHDN, CDR2 FVKESK. The V and J ends lost 0 bases and 4 bases respectively, with 15 bases between them. The CDR3 runs 16 residues. CDR3 bases: TGTGCCAGCAGCCAAGAAGATAGGGGTACCCGCTATGGCTACACCTTC. Protein product: CASSQEDRGTRYGYTF.

The chain recombines TRBV19 with TRBJ1-5; D unresolved. Trimming took off 7 bases at V and 0 bases at J, with 16 bases between the two ends. The V gene's germline CDR1 is LNHDA and CDR2 SQIVND (reference sequence). The CDR3 loop spans 16 amino acids. The CDR3 loop reads CASIRIGGSSNQPQHF. CDR3 DNA sequence: TGTGCCAGTATCCGCATCGGAGGCAGTAGCAATCAGCCCCAGCATTTT. Full variable domain (remainder filled in from reference TRBV19 and TRBJ1-5): DGGITQSPKYLFRKEGQNVTLSCEQNLNHDAMYWYRQDPGQGLRLIYYSQIVNDFQKGDIAEGYSVSREKKESFPLTVTSAQKNPTAFYLCASIRIGGSSNQPQHFGDGTRLSIL.

This clonotype was detected many times. The chain has TRBV7-9 and TRBJ1-5, with D perhaps TRBD1 (6 bases). From germline, CDR1 is SEHNR and CDR2 FQNEAQ (reference sequence). This CDR3 is built from 14 residues. Trimming left V 5 bases short and J 4 bases short, with 12 bases between. As DNA, the CDR3 is TGTGCCAGCAGCCCAGGACAGCAAAATCAGCCCCAGCATTTT. Translating it yields CASSPGQQNQPQHF.

This clonotype turned up a few times. CDR3 in amino acids: CASSYSALGGGGELFF. CDR3 in DNA: TGTGCCAGCAGTTACTCGGCGCTTGGGGGTGGCGGGGAGCTGTTTTTT. The rearrangement links TRBV6-5 to TRBJ2-2; D possibly uses TRBD1 or TRBD2 (5 bases each). V was pared by 0 bases and J by 7 bases, with 15 bases between. The CDR3 contains 16 residues. In germline, CDR1 is MNHEY, CDR2 SVGAGI.

This clonotype was seen many times. This chain uses TRBV5-1 with TRBJ2-1; 10 bases are a match to TRBD2. Germline V gene lookup returns CDR1 SGHRS and CDR2 YFSETQ. The CDR3 has 14 residues. The V segment lost 4 bases and the J segment 6 bases; nucleotides outside the gene matches: 4. The CDR3 DNA follows: TGCGCCAGCAGCCCCGTAGCGGGAGGCAATGAGCAGTTCTTC. Translation: CASSPVAGGNEQFF.

This clonotype was seen ten or more times. The J gene is TRBJ2-7, the V gene TRBV27; 7 nucleotides agree with TRBD2. The CDR3 loop spans 14 amino acids. Germline CDR1 is MNHEY and CDR2 is SMNVEV (reference sequence). V shed 7 bases, J shed 3 bases, and the junction held 9 bases outside the gene matches. DNA of the CDR3: TGTGCCAGCAAGGCTAGCGGCTCGATCTACGAGCAGTACTTC. It codes for CASKASGSIYEQYF.

Comment on this clonotype: The junction differs from germline at one of its ends, possibly a read error. This chain joins TRBV27 and TRBJ2-2; D unclear. The CDR3 runs to 13 residues. CDR1 and CDR2 from the germline V gene are MNHEY and SMNVEV (reference sequence). The CDR3 reads CAGSWHPTGELFF. In DNA form, the CDR3 reads TGTGCCGGCAGTTGGCATCCCACCGGGGAGCTGTTTTTT.

Ten or more counts support this clonotype. The genes are TRBV5-1 and TRBJ1-1; possible D gene TRBD1, 6 bases. This CDR3 region has 16 residues. Germline V CDR1 and CDR2: SGHRS, YFSETQ. Deletions cut 3 bases from V and 0 bases from J, with 15 bases between. The CDR3 sequence: CASSWGHVLMNTEAFF. CDR3 DNA: TGCGCCAGCAGCTGGGGGCATGTGCTAATGAACACTGAAGCTTTCTTT.

This clonotype appeared many times. This sequence joins TRBV2 and TRBJ2-5, with D perhaps matching TRBD2 (5 bases). Trimming shortened V by 6 bases and J by 5 bases, and 25 bases separated the two germline ends. The CDR3 spans 17 residues. Germline V gene data show CDR1 as SNHLY and CDR2 as FYNNEI. The CDR3 here is CASRGTRGAERKETQYF. CDR3 bases: TGTGCCAGCAGGGGAACAAGAGGAGCGGAACGCAAGGAGACCCAGTACTTC.

This chain joins TRBV12-3 or TRBV12-4 and TRBJ1-1; the D is unclear. Trimming removed 7 bases from V and 8 bases from J, with 17 bases in between. The CDR3 length is 13 residues. The chain's CDR3 is CASTTTRSPEAFF. DNA for the CDR3: TGTGCCAGCACCACGACAAGGTCCCCAGAAGCTTTCTTT.

This clonotype appeared many times. The V gene is TRBV29-1, the J gene TRBJ1-1; 7 positions match TRBD1. Germline CDR1 is SQVTM and CDR2 is ANQGSEA. There are 14 residues in the CDR3. The junction had 12 bases not matched to a gene; V was cut back by 7 bases and J by 4 bases. The CDR3 DNA reads as TGCAGCGCAGGACAGGACAACTGGTTCACTGAAGCTTTCTTT. This sequence encodes CSAGQDNWFTEAFF.

This clonotype was seen at least ten times. The J gene is TRBJ2-1, the V gene TRBV2, with 8 bases matching TRBD2. V was pared by 10 bases and J by 8 bases, with 13 bases of the junction left unmatched. The CDR3 sequence is 14 residues long. Germline V gene lookup returns CDR1 SNHLY and CDR2 FYNNEI. CDR3: CATQGLVSSDEQFF. The CDR3 DNA reads as TGTGCCACTCAGGGACTAGTATCCTCCGATGAGCAGTTCTTC. The variable domain in full, completed from reference TRBV2 and TRBJ2-1, reads EPEVTQTPSHQVTQMGQEVILRCVPISNHLYFYWYRQILGQKVEFLVSFYNNEISEKSEIFDDQFSVERPDGSNFTLKIRSTKLEDSAMYFCATQGLVSSDEQFFGPGTRLTVL.

In regard to this clonotype: A junction boundary mismatches the germline segment, possibly from a read error. The chain has TRBV4-2 and TRBJ1-5, with D maybe TRBD1 (6 bases). The CDR3 spans 14 residues. Germline CDR1 LGHNA, CDR2 YNFKEQ. The DNA for the CDR3 is TGTGCCTGCAGCCAAGAAGGGGGGAATCAGCCCCAGCATTTT. Translated, it gives CACSQEGGNQPQHF.

The V call is TRBV6-4, the J call TRBJ2-1; D call uncertain. The germline V and J ends were trimmed by 2 bases and 3 bases, with 5 bases remaining between them. There are 13 residues in the CDR3. Germline V gene data show CDR1 as MRHNA and CDR2 as SNTAGT. The CDR3 spells CASSDPSYNEQFF. CDR3 in DNA: TGTGCCAGCAGTGACCCTAGCTACAATGAGCAGTTCTTC.

This clonotype was seen more than once but under ten times. The chain is built from TRBV20-1 and TRBJ2-5, with a tentative D call TRBD2 (5 bases). The better agreement between TRBJ2-7 and the DNA end casts doubt on the J call. Looked up from germline, CDR1 is DFQATT and CDR2 is SNEGSKA (reference sequence). This CDR3 region has 13 residues. CDR3 amino acids: CSTPGVGIYEQYF. The CDR3 region has the DNA TGCAGCACTCCCGGGGTAGGAATCTACGAGCAGTACTTC.

In this sample, this clonotype turned up a few times. A much more abundant neighbour one base away suggests this may be a read error. V and J are TRBV11-2 and TRBJ2-7; TRBD1 aligns across 12 bases. Trimming cost V 1 base and J 7 bases; bases outside gene matches: 14. Germline CDR1 reads SGHAT; CDR2 reads FQNNGV. The CDR3 has 18 residues. CDR3 sequence: CASSLVFGTGGSYNEQYF. CDR3 DNA sequence: TGTGCCAGCAGCTTAGTTTTCGGGACAGGGGGCTCCTACAATGAGCAGTACTTC. The complete variable domain, with remaining parts taken from reference TRBV11-2 and TRBJ2-7, reads EAGVAQSPRYKIIEKRQSVAFWCNPISGHATLYWYQQILGQGPKLLIQFQNNGVVDDSQLPKDRFSAERLKGVDSTLKIQPAKLEDSAVYLCASSLVFGTGGSYNEQYFGPGTRLTVT.